The 10 T cell receptor beta chains below all came from one sample that was sequenced in a study of neurological immune-mediated disorders. The sample's time point: longitudinal time-point 2. TCRdb re-derived calls from the 5' RACE reads in MiXCR, one entry per CDR3 protein. This table holds some 87,000 distinct CDR3 sequences, approximately 13% found once. Sequenced material: PBMCs. These receptors all come from a female donor with HTLV-1-associated myelopathy (HAM/TSP).

This sequence joins TRBV20-1 and TRBJ1-1; TRBD1 is a possible D gene (6 bases). The CDR3 has 13 residues. With 2 bases removed from V and 6 bases from J, the gap between germline ends came to 13 bases. Germline V lookup: CDR1 DFQATT, CDR2 SNEGSKA (reference sequence). The chain's CDR3 is CSARSQGSPEAFF. Here the CDR3 DNA reads TGCAGTGCTAGATCGCAGGGGTCACCTGAAGCTTTCTTT.

This clonotype was counted many times. This chain uses TRBV4-1 with TRBJ2-4; 9 bases are shared with TRBD1. The CDR3 is 15 amino acids. CDR1 MGHRA and CDR2 YSYEKL come from the germline V gene. V trimming: 4 bases; J trimming: 8 bases; junction bases outside the gene matches: 9. CDR3 in amino acids: CASSPVQGAGYIQYF. Here the CDR3 DNA reads TGCGCCAGCAGCCCCGTACAGGGGGCAGGGTACATTCAGTACTTC.

This clonotype was counted ten times or more. The chain combines TRBV7-8 with TRBJ2-2; D remains unclear. Germline V CDR1 and CDR2: SGHVS, FQNEAQ. The CDR3 is made up of 16 amino acids. V lost 5 bases and J 0 bases, leaving 13 bases between the germline ends. The CDR3 DNA is TGTGCCAGCAGCCCTAGGGCGACGGCGAACACCGGGGAGCTGTTTTTT. It encodes CASSPRATANTGELFF.

This clonotype was counted ten times or more. The chain has TRBV5-1 and TRBJ2-7; no firm D call. The CDR3 consists of 14 residues. The V and J ends lost 5 bases and 3 bases respectively, with 15 bases between them. Germline V gives CDR1 SGHRS, CDR2 YFSETQ. In DNA, the CDR3 is TGCGCCAGCAGGCTTGAGCCGACGGACTACGAGCAGTACTTC. Protein sequence: CASRLEPTDYEQYF.

This clonotype came up many times. The genes are TRBV25-1 and TRBJ1-2, with D perhaps TRBD1 (5 bases). CDR1 and CDR2 (germline): MGHDK, SYGVNS. V shed 6 bases and J shed 0 bases, with 5 bases lying between them. CDR3 size: 12 residues. CDR3 loop: CASRGANYGYTF. The CDR3 DNA sequence: TGTGCCAGCAGAGGGGCTAACTATGGCTACACCTTC.

This clonotype was recorded many times. The chain has TRBV6-6 and TRBJ2-5, with D tentatively TRBD2 (6 bases). The CDR3 loop spans 14 amino acids. Trimming took off 1 base at V and 1 base at J, with 7 bases between the two ends. Germline V gene sequence: CDR1 MNHNY, CDR2 SVGAGI (reference sequence). The CDR3 region has the DNA TGTGCCAGCAGTTACTGGCGGGGCCAAGAGACCCAGTACTTC. As protein: CASSYWRGQETQYF.

V gene TRBV5-1 combines with J gene TRBJ1-2; a possible D gene is TRBD1 (6 bases). Germline CDR1 reads SGHRS; CDR2 reads YFSETQ. Trimming removed 0 bases from V and 6 bases from J, with 12 bases in between. The CDR3 contains 14 residues. The CDR3 here is CASSLGQDYNGYTF. The CDR3 DNA reads as TGCGCCAGCAGCTTGGGACAGGACTACAATGGCTACACCTTC.

This clonotype showed up many times. The chain joins TRBV5-1 to TRBJ2-3; D is unclear. The length of the CDR3 is 13 residues. V lost 0 bases and J lost 2, with 4 bases in between. Germline CDR1 reads SGHRS; CDR2 reads YFSETQ. CDR3 in amino acids: CASSLGATDTQYF. Written as DNA, the CDR3 is TGCGCCAGCAGCTTGGGAGCCACAGATACGCAGTATTTT. Looking up the rest from reference TRBV5-1 and TRBJ2-3 gives the full variable domain: KAGVTQTPRYLIKTRGQQVTLSCSPISGHRSVSWYQQTPGQGLQFLFEYFSETQRNKGNFPGRFSGRQFSNSRSEMNVSTLELGDSALYLCASSLGATDTQYFGPGTRLTVL.

This clonotype was seen a handful of times. The chain employs TRBV24-1 and TRBJ1-1, with 7 positions matching TRBD1. The length of the CDR3 is 13 residues. V lost 7 bases, J lost 6 bases, and 7 bases stayed unmatched. CDR1 is KGHDR, CDR2 SFDVKD, per germline. The CDR3 spells CATSTGDRAEAFF. As DNA, the CDR3 is TGTGCCACCAGCACAGGGGATAGGGCTGAAGCTTTCTTT.

This clonotype was picked up one time. A much more abundant neighbour one base away suggests this may be a read error. V is TRBV20-1 and J is TRBJ1-1, with D hard to call. V lost 8 bases and J 6 bases, leaving 16 bases between the germline ends. CDR3 length: 12 amino acids. Germline-derived CDR1 and CDR2 are DFQATT and SNEGSKA (reference sequence). The CDR3 nucleotides read TGCAGTACTATCCGAGGAGGCGCTGAAGCTTTCTTT. The encoded protein is CSTIRGGAEAFF.